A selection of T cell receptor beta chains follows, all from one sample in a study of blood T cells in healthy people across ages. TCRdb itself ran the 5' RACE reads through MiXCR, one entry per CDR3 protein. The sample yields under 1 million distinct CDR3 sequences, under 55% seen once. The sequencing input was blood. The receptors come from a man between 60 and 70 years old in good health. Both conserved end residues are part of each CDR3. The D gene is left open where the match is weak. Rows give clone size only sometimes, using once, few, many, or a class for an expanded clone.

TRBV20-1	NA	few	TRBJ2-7	CSARPLRGDYEQYF	TGCAGTGCTAGACCCCTCCGCGGGGACTACGAGCAGTACTTC
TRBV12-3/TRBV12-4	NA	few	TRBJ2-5	CASSLSRGGGFPPRETQYF	TGTGCCAGCAGCCTCTCAAGGGGCGGGGGCTTTCCCCCGCGGGAGACCCAGTACTTC
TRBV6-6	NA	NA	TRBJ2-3	CASTLDRDTQYF	TGTGCCAGCACCTTAGATCGGGATACGCAGTATTTT
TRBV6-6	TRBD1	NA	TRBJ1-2	CASRGTGNHYGYTF	TGTGCCAGCAGGGGGACAGGGAATCACTATGGCTACACCTTC
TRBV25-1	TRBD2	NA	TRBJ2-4	CASSFVGREQYF	TGTGCCAGCAGTTTCGTTGGGAGGGAGCAGTACTTC
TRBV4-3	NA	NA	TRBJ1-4	CASSQDQLGLFATNEKLFF	TGCGCCAGCAGCCAAGATCAATTAGGGTTATTTGCAACTAATGAAAAACTGTTTTTT
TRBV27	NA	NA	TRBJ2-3	CASSSLGLADTQYF	TGTGCCAGCAGTTCCCTAGGGTTGGCAGATACGCAGTATTTT
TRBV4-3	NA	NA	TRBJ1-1	CASSQGSGGRVTEAFF	TGCGCCAGCAGCCAAGGGAGCGGGGGGAGGGTTACTGAAGCTTTCTTT
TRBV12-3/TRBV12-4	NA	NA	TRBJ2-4	CASSEGTTKNIQYF	TGTGCCAGCAGTGAAGGGACAACCAAAAACATTCAGTACTTC
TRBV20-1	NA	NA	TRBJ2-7	CSAGDQDGGSYEQYF	TGCAGTGCAGGGGACCAGGACGGGGGTAGTTACGAGCAGTACTTC
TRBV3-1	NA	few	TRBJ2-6	CASSHPPPGANVLTF	TGTGCCAGCAGCCACCCACCACCTGGGGCCAACGTCCTGACTTTC
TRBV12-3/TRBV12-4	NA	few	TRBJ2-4	CASTPQWSKNIQYF	TGTGCCAGCACCCCCCAGTGGAGCAAAAACATTCAGTACTTC
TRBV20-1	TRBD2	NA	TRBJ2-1	CSARPSGGYINEQFF	TGCAGTGCTAGACCCAGCGGGGGCTACATCAATGAGCAGTTCTTC
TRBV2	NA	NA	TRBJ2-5	CASSEGARQGGETQYF	TGTGCCAGCAGTGAAGGGGCTAGACAGGGAGGAGAGACCCAGTACTTC
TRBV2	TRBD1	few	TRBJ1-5	CASSWDRANQPQHF	TGTGCCAGCAGCTGGGACAGGGCCAATCAGCCCCAGCATTTT
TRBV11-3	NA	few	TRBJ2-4	CASSRSVLAKNIQYF	TGTGCCAGCAGCCGAAGCGTCCTAGCCAAAAACATTCAGTACTTC
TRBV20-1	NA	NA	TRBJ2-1	CSARDSGYRYNEQFF	TGCAGTGCTAGAGATTCAGGGTACAGATACAATGAGCAGTTCTTC
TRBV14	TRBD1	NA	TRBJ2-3	CASSQEYGTGGSWTQYF	TGTGCCAGCAGCCAAGAATATGGGACAGGGGGCAGTTGGACGCAGTATTTT
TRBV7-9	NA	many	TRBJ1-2	CASSFQGVYGYTF	TGTGCCAGCAGCTTTCAAGGGGTATACGGCTACACCTTC
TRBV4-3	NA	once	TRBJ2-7	CASSRDLQEGTQYF	TGCGCCAGCAGCCGAGATTTACAGGAGGGAACCCAGTACTTC
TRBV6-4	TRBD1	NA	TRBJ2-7	CASSKGGQGYEQYF	TGTGCCAGCAGTAAGGGGGGACAGGGCTACGAGCAGTACTTC
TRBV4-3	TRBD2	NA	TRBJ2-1	CASSQDRVLAGRNNEQFF	TGCGCCAGCAGCCAAGATCGGGTACTAGCGGGGAGAAACAATGAGCAGTTCTTC
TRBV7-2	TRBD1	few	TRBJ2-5	CASSAGTGKVETQYF	TGTGCCAGCAGCGCCGGGACAGGGAAGGTAGAGACCCAGTACTTC
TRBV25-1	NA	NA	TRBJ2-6	CASSDVSGAGANVLTF	TGTGCCAGCAGTGATGTAAGTGGAGCTGGGGCCAACGTCCTGACTTTC
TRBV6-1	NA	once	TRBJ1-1	CASSATVETEAFF	TGTGCCAGCAGTGCTACAGTGGAGACTGAAGCTTTCTTT
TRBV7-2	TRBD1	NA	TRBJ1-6	CASSPPGQVSPLHF	TGTGCCAGCAGCCCACCGGGACAGGTTTCACCCCTCCACTTT
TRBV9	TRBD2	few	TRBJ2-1	CASRRSGGDNEQFF	TGTGCCAGTAGACGTAGTGGGGGGGATAATGAGCAGTTCTTC
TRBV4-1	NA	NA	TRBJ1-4	CASSPTRNEKLFF	TGCGCCAGCAGCCCAACAAGGAATGAAAAACTGTTTTTT
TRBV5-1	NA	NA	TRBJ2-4	CASSLTSGVPNIQCF	TGCGCCAGCAGCTTGACCTCAGGGGTTCCAAACATTCAGTGCTTC
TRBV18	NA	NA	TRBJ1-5	CASSQESNQPQHF	TGTGCCAGCTCACAAGAGAGCAATCAGCCCCAGCATTTT
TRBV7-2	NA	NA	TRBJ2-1	CASSFLVDGNEQFF	TGTGCCAGCAGCTTCCTAGTAGACGGCAATGAGCAGTTCTTC